A selection of T cell receptor beta chains follows, all from one sample in a study of blood T cell repertoires in COVID-19. The data were produced by immunoSEQ multiplex PCR, yet TCRdb's version contains in-frame clones alone and is incomplete. The data hold approximately 34,000 clones, with approximately 81% observed a single time. Sequencing used peripheral blood. The source is a man aged 65-85 years with COVID-19, enrolled during active disease. Both conserved end residues are part of each CDR3. A D gene is named only where the DNA matches it firmly. Clone size is not always given. Where it is, it says once, few, many or a class for expanded clones.

TRBD2 | TRBJ2-3 | NA | TRBV4-3 | TGCGCCAGCAGCCAAAGATACCCCCCACCGGGGGGGGTAAGCACAGATACGCAGTATTTT | CASSQRYPPPGGVSTDTQYF
TRBD2 | TRBJ2-1 | NA | TRBV9 | TGTGCCAGCAGCGTGACTCCGGGACTAGCGGGAGGAAATGAGCAGTTCTTC | CASSVTPGLAGGNEQFF
NA | TRBJ1-4 | NA | TRBV10-3 | TGTGCCATCAGTGAGGGAGCCAAGGTCGCAACTAATGAAAAACTGTTTTTT | CAISEGAKVATNEKLFF
TRBD1 | TRBJ1-1 | NA | TRBV9 | TGTGCCAGCAGCGTAGATGACAGGGGTCTCGCTGAAGCTTTCTTT | CASSVDDRGLAEAFF
TRBD1 | TRBJ1-2 | NA | TRBV5-1 | TGCGCCAGCAGCTTCCAGGGGGCAAGGGGAGATGGCTACACCTTC | CASSFQGARGDGYTF
NA | TRBJ1-5 | NA | TRBV5-6 | TGTGCCAGCAGCTTGGCCAACGGGATATTCAATCAGCCCCAGCATTTT | CASSLANGIFNQPQHF
TRBD1 | TRBJ1-5 | NA | TRBV28 | TGTGCCAGCAGTTTATCGGGCAGGGGGAGCAATCAGCCCCAGCATTTT | CASSLSGRGSNQPQHF
NA | TRBJ2-2 | NA | TRBV12-5 | TGTGGACTAGTGAGGGATTTGACCGGGGAGCTGTTTTTT | CGLVRDLTGELFF
NA | TRBJ2-7 | NA | TRBV10-3 | TGTGCCATCAGTGAGGGTACAGGCTTCTCCTACGAGCAGTACTTC | CAISEGTGFSYEQYF
TRBD2 | TRBJ2-2 | NA | TRBV5-1 | TGCGCCAGCAGCTTGGCTAGCGGGAGTAGAGGGGAGCTGTTTTTT | CASSLASGSRGELFF
NA | TRBJ1-1 | once | TRBV28 | TGTGCCAGCAGTTTCTCGGGGGGTGAGGCTTTCTTT | CASSFSGGEAFF
TRBD1 | TRBJ1-2 | NA | TRBV5-1 | TGCGCCAGCAGCCACGGGACAGGGGAAGGCTACACCTTC | CASSHGTGEGYTF
NA | TRBJ1-2 | NA | TRBV19 | TGTGCCAGTAAACGGACAGAGGTTTATGGCTACACCTTC | CASKRTEVYGYTF
NA | TRBJ1-1 | NA | TRBV25-1 | TGTGCCAGCAGTGCGCGCCAAGACAGGAACACTGAAGCTTTCTTT | CASSARQDRNTEAFF
TRBD1 | TRBJ2-7 | NA | TRBV5-4 | TGTGCCAGCAGCCTGGGACAGGGGGGCTCCTACGAGCAGTACTTC | CASSLGQGGSYEQYF
TRBD1 | TRBJ1-1 | NA | TRBV24-1 | TGTGCCACCAGTGACCCAGGACAGGGCGGCACTGAAGCTTTCTTT | CATSDPGQGGTEAFF
NA | TRBJ2-2 | NA | TRBV29-1 | TGCAGCGGGACTCACACCGGGGAGCTGTTTTTT | CSGTHTGELFF
NA | TRBJ1-4 | few | TRBV4-2 | TGTGCCAGCAGCCAAGATGGGGCAGTTGCTCGTGAAAAACTGTTTTTT | CASSQDGAVAREKLFF
TRBD1 | TRBJ1-1 | NA | TRBV18 | TGTGCCAGCTCGGTAGAGGGGGCTCTGGGCACTGAAGCTTTCTTT | CASSVEGALGTEAFF
NA | TRBJ1-2 | NA | TRBV28 | TGTGCCAGCAGTTTATATGACACTGATGGCTACACCTTC | CASSLYDTDGYTF
TRBD2 | TRBJ2-1 | NA | TRBV6-2/TRBV6-3 | TGTGCCAGCAGTGTCCCTAGCGGAAACTCCTACAATGAGCAGTTCTTC | CASSVPSGNSYNEQFF
NA | TRBJ1-1 | NA | TRBV7-8 | TGTGCCAGCAGCTTAGGACTGTTGAACACTGAAGCTTTCTTT | CASSLGLLNTEAFF
TRBD2 | TRBJ2-5 | NA | TRBV7-2 | TGTGCCAGCAGCTTAGGGCTAGCGGGGAGGGGAGAGACCCAGTACTTC | CASSLGLAGRGETQYF
NA | TRBJ1-5 | few | TRBV6-5 | TGTGCCAGCAGCACTACTTATAGCAATCAGCCCCAGCATTTT | CASSTTYSNQPQHF
TRBD2 | TRBJ2-3 | NA | TRBV5-4 | TGTGCCAGCTTCCGATGGGGGGGTGGCACAGATACGCAGTATTTT | CASFRWGGGTDTQYF
NA | TRBJ2-7 | NA | TRBV6-5 | TGTGCCAGCAGAGCGCAGGGGACCTACGAGCAGTACTTC | CASRAQGTYEQYF
NA | TRBJ1-6 | NA | TRBV3-1/TRBV3-2 | TGTGCCAGCAGCCTGGGACAAACATATAATTCACCCCTCCACTTT | CASSLGQTYNSPLHF
NA | TRBJ1-6 | NA | TRBV9 | TGTGCCAGCAGCCCACAGAGCTCCTATAATTCACCCCTCCACTTT | CASSPQSSYNSPLHF
NA | TRBJ2-1 | NA | TRBV19 | TGTGCCAGTAGTTTCACATACAATGAGCAGTTCTTC | CASSFTYNEQFF
NA | TRBJ1-5 | NA | TRBV28 | TGTGCCAGCAGTTTATCGGCAGGGCGGAATCAGCCCCAGCATTTT | CASSLSAGRNQPQHF
NA | TRBJ1-2 | few | TRBV2 | TGTGCCAGCAGTGAAAGTCAGGGCTACGGCTACACCTTC | CASSESQGYGYTF
TRBD1 | TRBJ1-4 | once | TRBV5-4 | TGTGCCAGCAGCTTGCGGACAGGTACTAATGAAAAACTGTTTTTT | CASSLRTGTNEKLFF
TRBD2 | TRBJ2-3 | NA | TRBV4-1 | TGCGCCAGCAGCCAAGGTTTAGCGGGAGTGGTAGATACGCAGTATTTT | CASSQGLAGVVDTQYF
NA | TRBJ2-3 | once | TRBV7-3 | TGTGCCAGCAGCCGCTCATCGGGCACAGATACGCAGTATTTT | CASSRSSGTDTQYF
NA | TRBJ2-5 | few | TRBV14 | TGTGCCAGCAGCCAGGCCGGGTGGACCCAGTACTTC | CASSQAGWTQYF
NA | TRBJ1-1 | NA | TRBV7-9 | TGTGCCAGCAGCTTACCCCAGGATGGCACTGAAGCTTTCTTT | CASSLPQDGTEAFF
TRBD1 | TRBJ1-1 | NA | TRBV18 | TGTGCCAGCTCACCACGAGACAGGGGTCACGCTGAAGCTTTCTTT | CASSPRDRGHAEAFF
NA | TRBJ1-6 | NA | TRBV9 | TGTGCCAGCAGCTCAGAACAGGGAAATTCACCCCTCCACTTT | CASSSEQGNSPLHF
NA | TRBJ1-2 | NA | TRBV6-5 | TGTGCCAGCAGTTACCCCGAGGGTGGCTACACCTTC | CASSYPEGGYTF
NA | TRBJ1-5 | few | TRBV3-1/TRBV3-2 | TGTGCCAGCAGCCAAGCGGGAAATCAGCCCCAGCATTTT | CASSQAGNQPQHF